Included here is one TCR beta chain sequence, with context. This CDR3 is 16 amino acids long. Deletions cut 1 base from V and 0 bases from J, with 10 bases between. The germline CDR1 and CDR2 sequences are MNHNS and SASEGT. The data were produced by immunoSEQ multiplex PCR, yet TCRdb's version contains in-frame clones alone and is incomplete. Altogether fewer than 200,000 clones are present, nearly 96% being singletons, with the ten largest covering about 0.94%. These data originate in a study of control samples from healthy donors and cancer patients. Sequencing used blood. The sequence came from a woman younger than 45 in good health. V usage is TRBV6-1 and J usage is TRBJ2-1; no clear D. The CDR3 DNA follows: TGTGCCAGCAGTGAAGAGGGCGGAGCCTCCTACAATGAGCAGTTCTTC. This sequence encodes CASSEEGGASYNEQFF.